This TCR beta chain was recovered during a study of technical replicates of blood from a handful of donors. V gave up 3 bases and J gave up 14 bases; unmatched junction bases: 4. The CDR3 extends over 14 amino acids. Germline V lookup: CDR1 SGHTA, CDR2 FQGNSA. TCRdb's table, derived via immunoSEQ multiplex PCR, lists solely in-frame clones and lacks some. In the table there are 95,000 to 100,000 clones, 90% to 96% of which are singletons. The J gene is TRBJ2-1, the V gene TRBV7-2, with TRBD2 matching over 16 bases. Sequencing was carried out using T cells isolated from PBMCs. The receptor was derived from a human donor in good health. CDR3 DNA sequence: TGTGCCAGCAGCTTGGGGACTAGCGGGAGGGCCAAGTTCTTC. Its translation: CASSLGTSGRAKFF.